This note documents a single T cell receptor beta chain sequence. This table comes from immunoSEQ multiplex PCR, and its TCRdb copy is limited to in-frame clones, with some not included. Among over 30,000 clones listed, around 87% were seen once. The sample is drawn from a study of blood T cell repertoires in COVID-19. Material: peripheral blood. The source of this sequence is an elderly man with active COVID-19.

The CDR3 nucleotides are TGCGCCAGCAGCCAAGATCAGGGACTAGCGGGGGCAGATACGCAGTATTTT. Its protein is CASSQDQGLAGADTQYF. The chain employs TRBV4-3 and TRBJ2-3; 14 nucleotides agree with TRBD2. V lost 0 bases, J lost 4 bases, and 3 bases stayed unmatched. CDR1 is LGHNA and CDR2 is YSLEER in the germline V gene. The CDR3 totals 17 residues.